This T cell receptor (beta chain) was observed in a study of Graves' ophthalmopathy and Graves' hyperthyroidism listed by TCRdb under 2018. Turning to the overall study: A patient counted as having stable hyperthyroidism if there was no progression to ophthalmopathy within 18 months of follow-up. To tell Graves' ophthalmopathy apart from Graves' hyperthyroidism, and to predict which patients would progress to ophthalmopathy, the study relied on TCR beta repertoire signatures. In total, around 130 blood samples were TCR-sequenced: some 40 ophthalmopathy, some 75 hyperthyroidism and some 17 hyperthyroidism-to-ophthalmopathy patients. A discovery set of about a hundred patients (43 ophthalmopathy, 55 to 65 stable hyperthyroidism) was enrolled to explore V-J signatures distinguishing ophthalmopathy from hyperthyroidism. An independent validation cohort was composed of roughly 19 hyperthyroidism patients and approximately 15 patients who later progressed from hyperthyroidism to ophthalmopathy. In six hyperthyroidism patients, the T-cell repertoire of thyroid tissue was compared with the T-cell repertoire of blood. Following sample collection, hyperthyroidism patients were given methimazole at a starting dose of 30 mg daily, and ophthalmopathy patients were given high-dose intravenous methylprednisolone. The full study reports these points: Most of the expanded thyroid clonotypes with a frequency above 0.001 were also detected in blood, and it was suggested that the thyroid immune response may be reflected by blood repertoires. In validation, the model predicted ophthalmopathy progression with more than 55% sensitivity and approximately 75% specificity; about a dozen predicted patients were CT-confirmed with GO in a median of about 6.1 months. Sample size was not predetermined statistically, and investigators were not blinded to group allocation. In cross-validation, the 13-signature model distinguished ophthalmopathy from stable hyperthyroidism with around 90% sensitivity and roughly 84% specificity, while in the test set the corresponding values were about 80% and 75%.

For repertoire sequencing, the TCR beta CDR3 regions were amplified from RNA transcripts. The first round was an RT-PCR using HTBI primers with the Qiagen OneStep RT-PCR kit, and this first round was followed by a second-round multiplex PCR, then size selection and purification. Libraries were sequenced on an Illumina HiSeq2000 using paired-end 100 bp reads. The original pipeline was this. SOAPnuke was used for read processing, and reads with adapters, uncalled bases, a mean Phred below 15, or no exact constant-primer or identifier match were discarded. COPE v1.2.5 was used to merge the high-quality paired reads. Each unique nucleotide sequence was defined as a clonotype, and clonotypes were aligned to IMGT TRB V, D and J references with MiTCR v1.1. Only V-J combinations with frequency above 0.0001 were analysed, covering 98% to 99.2% of repertoires. For each V-J combination, a TCR clonal expansion and chaos score was defined as the ratio of F50 clonal expansion to chaos observed in the TCRdist matrix. Welch's t-statistics and random forest were used to reduce the features to 10 to 15 V-J combinations, which were then used as input to a naive Bayes classifier. Thyroid-blood repertoire similarity was quantified with the Morisita-Horn index. TCRdb applied fastp at Q25 and MiXCR to the public reads, then kept only in-frame beta chains. Every distinct CDR3 protein forms one entry, paired with its most common genes and DNA. What appears here as the V and J calls and clone size reflects TCRdb's work, not the paper's. The sample table holds roughly 1.1 million distinct CDR3 sequences, of which about two fifths were seen once. In total, the top ten clones hold roughly 10% of the sample.

Based on the germline V gene, the CDR1 and CDR2 sequences are SGHVS and FQNEAQ. V is cut back by 6 bases and J by 8 bases, with 6 bases in the junction unmatched. Taken from cysteine to phenylalanine, the CDR3 has 13 residues. Only the CDR3 region is kept as DNA, spanning 39 bases read in frame from base 1. As concerns this clonotype: Its antigen remains undetermined. Per-base qualities were not stored, and no clone one base away is much larger.

Patients with hyperthyroidism were aged 18 to 65 years, had been newly diagnosed, and had a disease duration of less than 2 months. Anyone with other autoimmune diseases, uncontrolled infections, pregnancy or lactation was excluded from the study. Diagnosis was based on clinical symptoms, serum thyroxine, TRAb, thyroid ultrasound and orbital computed tomography. Total RNA was extracted using Trizol reagent, and RNA quality was checked on an Agilent 2100 Bioanalyzer. This TCR was recovered from an adult man with Graves' hyperthyroidism. The sample taken for sequencing was peripheral blood or thyroid tissue (not recorded which). Recombination linked TRBV7-8 to TRBJ1-2, and 10 bases in between align with TRBD1. The nucleotides read TGTGCCAGCAGGTCTGGGACAGGGGTAGGCTACACCTTC. Translated, it gives CASRSGTGVGYTF.